These T cell receptor beta chains were read from a single sample in a study of T-cell memory formation after mild COVID-19. TCRdb independently ran MiXCR on the 5' RACE reads; one entry per CDR3 protein. The sample yields about 270,000 distinct CDR3 sequences, 15% seen once. Sequenced material: PBMCs or a T cell subset sorted from them (not recorded which). The source is an adult woman who had mild COVID-19 (a few samples of this study predate the infection). Cell type and time point are not known. CDR3s include the opening cysteine and the closing phenylalanine or tryptophan. The D gene is left open where the match is weak. The listing skips clone size in some rows; elsewhere it reads once, few, many or a size class.

J,D,V,size,DNA,CDR3
TRBJ2-1,TRBD2,TRBV7-2,few,TGTGCCAGCACCCTAGGGGGGCGGGAGGGTGAGCAGTTCTTC,CASTLGGREGEQFF
TRBJ1-5,-,TRBV12-3/TRBV12-4,few,TGTGCCAGCAGTTCAGGGTCCCTCCAGCCCCAGCATTTT,CASSSGSLQPQHF
TRBJ2-1,-,TRBV2,few,TGTGCCAGCACCCTCTACACCAGGGGGGCCAACTACAATGAGCAGTTCTTC,CASTLYTRGANYNEQFF
TRBJ2-3,-,TRBV5-5,few,TGTGCCAGCAGCCTGTCGACTAGATCCGATACGCAGTATTTT,CASSLSTRSDTQYF
TRBJ2-1,TRBD2,TRBV4-1,many,TGCGCCAGCAGCCAAGTTCGCCGCGGGGGAGTAGCGAATGAGCAGTTCTTC,CASSQVRRGGVANEQFF
TRBJ2-7,-,TRBV27,many,TGTGCCAGCGGGGCAGGGACGATATACGAGCAGTACTTC,CASGAGTIYEQYF
TRBJ2-3,-,TRBV18,-,TGTGCCAGCTCACCGACCTGGGGGGCTAGCACAGATACGCAGTATTTT,CASSPTWGASTDTQYF
TRBJ2-1,-,TRBV5-5,few,TGTGCCAGCAGCTCCCTAGGGAGCTCCTACAATGAGCAGTTCTTC,CASSSLGSSYNEQFF
TRBJ1-5,-,TRBV7-4,many,TGTGCCAGCAGCTTACATGTCCAGCTAGATCAGCCCCAGCATTTT,CASSLHVQLDQPQHF
TRBJ2-7,-,TRBV20-1,-,TGCAGTGCTAGAGATGCACAGAAGAGCTCCTACGAGCAGTACTTC,CSARDAQKSSYEQYF
TRBJ2-5,TRBD2,TRBV12-3/TRBV12-4,few,TGTGCCAGCAGTTTAGCGGGGGGGACTGGGACCCAGTACTTC,CASSLAGGTGTQYF
TRBJ1-5,-,TRBV12-3/TRBV12-4,-,TGTGCCAGCAGTCGTGTGGACAGCAATCAGCCCCAGCATTTT,CASSRVDSNQPQHF
TRBJ1-5,-,TRBV23-1,-,TGCGCCAGCAGTCTTGTACAAATTGTAGGGCCCCAGCATTTT,CASSLVQIVGPQHF
TRBJ2-3,-,TRBV7-2,few,TGTGCCAGCAGCTTAGCGCTACTAGCCAAGTCAGATACGCAGTATTTT,CASSLALLAKSDTQYF
TRBJ2-2,TRBD1,TRBV9,-,TGTGCCAGCAGCGTAGAGCCAGGGGGAAACACCGGGGAGCTGTTTTTT,CASSVEPGGNTGELFF
TRBJ2-1,TRBD2,TRBV24-1,many,TGTGCCACCAGTGATAGCGGGAGGTACCGCAATGAGCAGTTCTTC,CATSDSGRYRNEQFF
TRBJ2-7,-,TRBV7-8,few,TGTGCCAGCAGCTTGTCAGGGAACTACGAGCAGTACTTC,CASSLSGNYEQYF
TRBJ2-6,-,TRBV14,-,TGTGCCAGCAGCCAATTGAGGAGTACCCTCTCTGTGGCCAACGTCCTGACTTTC,CASSQLRSTLSVANVLTF
TRBJ2-2,-,TRBV9,few,TGTGCCAGCAGCGTAGATTCGGGGACGAACACCGGGGAGCTGTTTTTT,CASSVDSGTNTGELFF
TRBJ2-6,-,TRBV21-1,-,TGTGCCAGCAGCAAAGTGGATTGGCGGGAGGTTGACTCTGGGGCCAACGTCCTGACTTTC,CASSKVDWREVDSGANVLTF
TRBJ1-2,-,TRBV4-1,-,TGCGCCAGCAGCCAAGAAGTCAGTTTCTTTTATGGCTACACCTTC,CASSQEVSFFYGYTF
TRBJ1-2,-,TRBV4-2,-,TGTGCCAGCAGCCCGGACGTTCCCTATGGCTACACCTTC,CASSPDVPYGYTF
TRBJ2-5,TRBD2,TRBV12-3/TRBV12-4,-,TGTGCCAGCAGTTACGCAACTAGCGGGAGATCAGAGACCCAGTACTTC,CASSYATSGRSETQYF
TRBJ1-4,-,TRBV4-2,-,TGTGCCAGCAGCCAAGAAAGGAGACGGGGCAAGCGGTTTTTT,CASSQERRRGKRFF
TRBJ2-2,TRBD1,TRBV12-3/TRBV12-4,few,TGTGCCAGCAGCTCCCCTAGGGACAGGGGGCGAACCGGGGAGCTGTTTTTT,CASSSPRDRGRTGELFF
TRBJ2-5,TRBD1,TRBV4-1,-,TGCGCCAGCAGCCAGCCGACAGGGGGCCGGGAGACCCAGTACTTC,CASSQPTGGRETQYF
TRBJ2-4,TRBD1,TRBV5-4,-,TGTGCCAGCAGCTTGGCCGACAGGGTTAACATTCAGTACTTC,CASSLADRVNIQYF
TRBJ1-2,-,TRBV7-6,-,TGTGCCAGCAGTTTAACCGACCATGGGGGCGCAGGATATGGCTACACCTTC,CASSLTDHGGAGYGYTF
TRBJ2-5,TRBD2,TRBV4-2,many,TGTGCCAGCAGCCACGTGGGCGGGGGGGAAGAGACCCAGTACTTC,CASSHVGGGEETQYF
TRBJ1-6,TRBD1,TRBV9,few,TGTGCCAGCGGCGTCAGGACAGGGGGTGGTTCACCCCTCCACTTT,CASGVRTGGGSPLHF
TRBJ1-2,TRBD1,TRBV9,-,TGTGCCAGCAGCCCTCTTGGGACAGGGGGCTATGGCTACACCTTC,CASSPLGTGGYGYTF
TRBJ2-1,-,TRBV30,-,TGTGCCTGGAGTTTTACGGGGGTTAATGAGCAGTTCTTC,CAWSFTGVNEQFF
TRBJ2-3,-,TRBV11-2,once,TGTGCCAGCAGCCGCAGTCTTCCGGGGGAGGGCACAGATACGCAGTATTTT,CASSRSLPGEGTDTQYF
TRBJ2-7,-,TRBV5-5,-,TGTGCCAGCAGCCGGAATCTAGCAGCCCCACAAGTGGAGTACTTC,CASSRNLAAPQVEYF
TRBJ1-1,TRBD1,TRBV20-1,-,TGCAGTGCTAGCACCAGGGGGGAAGCTTTCTTT,CSASTRGEAFF
TRBJ2-2,TRBD1,TRBV7-2,-,TGTGCCAGCAGCCCATACAGGGGGCTGCGAACCGGGGAGCTGTTTTTT,CASSPYRGLRTGELFF
TRBJ1-1,TRBD1,TRBV20-1,few,TGCAGTGCTAGACCTCGACAGGGGTTGGACACTGAAGCTTTCTTT,CSARPRQGLDTEAFF
TRBJ2-7,-,TRBV20-1,-,TGCAGTGCTAGTGCGGGGTTCTCCTACGAGCAGTACTTC,CSASAGFSYEQYF
TRBJ1-5,-,TRBV19,many,TGTGCCAGTAGTATCACCTCACAGGGACGCAATCAGCCCCAGCATTTT,CASSITSQGRNQPQHF
TRBJ2-7,TRBD2,TRBV6-5,-,TGTGCCAGCAGTTACTCGGGCGGGAGCTCCTACGAGCAGTACTTC,CASSYSGGSSYEQYF
TRBJ1-1,TRBD1,TRBV12-3/TRBV12-4,-,TGTGCCAGCAGTCCTTCAGGGGGCGCGCCACAAACTGAAGCTTTCTTT,CASSPSGGAPQTEAFF
TRBJ2-5,-,TRBV24-1,-,TGTGCCACCAGTGATTGGGCGGGGACCCAGTACTTC,CATSDWAGTQYF
TRBJ1-1,-,TRBV5-1,few,TGCGCCAGCACCCTTGACCCGGGGAGCACTGAAGCTTTCTTT,CASTLDPGSTEAFF
TRBJ1-3,TRBD1,TRBV7-9,-,TGTGCCAGCAGCCTAAGGACAGGGAGACTTGGAAACACCATATATTTT,CASSLRTGRLGNTIYF
TRBJ1-4,-,TRBV5-1,few,TGCGCCAGCAGCTTGAACAGTGGCCAGAGTGAAAAACTGTTTTTT,CASSLNSGQSEKLFF
TRBJ2-7,TRBD2,TRBV3-1,-,TGTGCCAGCAGCCAAGTCGGGGGGACTAGCGGGATACGCGAGCAGTACTTC,CASSQVGGTSGIREQYF
TRBJ2-7,-,TRBV7-2,few,TGTGCCAGCAGCTCTAGGGTGGGGTCTCTCGGCAGCTACGAGCAGTACTTC,CASSSRVGSLGSYEQYF
TRBJ2-7,TRBD2,TRBV7-2,few,TGTGCCAGCAGTCACTTCCTAGCGGGAGGGCCGATGGGGGAGCAGTACTTC,CASSHFLAGGPMGEQYF